What follows are 18 T cell receptor beta chains derived from one specimen sequenced in a study of blood T cells in healthy people across ages. Sample-barcoded 5' priming and a J-beta primer mix drove a second PCR of 7 to 11 cycles. Each CDR3 protein gets one entry after TCRdb re-called the 5' RACE reads with MiXCR. The sample carries 700,000 or so distinct CDR3 sequences, 40% to 45% recorded once. The sample consisted of blood. The receptor set was obtained from a man older than 75 in good health.

This CDR3 is CASSLGLGSGGETQYF. CDR3 nucleotides: TGCGCCAGCAGCTTGGGACTAGGGAGTGGAGGGGAGACCCAGTACTTC. J is TRBJ2-5 and V is TRBV5-1, with D possibly being TRBD2 (6 bases). Germline V CDR1 and CDR2: SGHRS, YFSETQ. Deletions cut 0 bases from V and 5 bases from J, with 17 bases between. This CDR3 region has 16 residues.

This clonotype was seen repeatedly, ten times or more. The chain has TRBV29-1 and TRBJ2-7; D is undetermined. The germline V gene has CDR1 SQVTM and CDR2 ANQGSEA. The CDR3 covers 15 residues. V was trimmed by 2 bases and J by 0 bases, leaving 14 bases between them. The CDR3 loop reads CSVETRNVSSYEQYF. In DNA, the CDR3 is TGCAGCGTTGAAACTCGGAACGTCAGCTCCTACGAGCAGTACTTC.

For this clonotype: A much larger clone lies one base from this, so it may be a read error. Since no conserved phenylalanine or tryptophan closes the CDR3, a read error is the likely cause. The V call is TRBV29-1, the J call TRBJ2-7; TRBD2 matches at 12 bases. This CDR3 region has 14 residues. After removal of 7 bases from V and 3 bases from J, the junction contained 7 bases not matched to a gene. Germline CDR1 reads SQVTM; CDR2 reads ANQGSEA. The CDR3 bases are TGCAGCGGTCTGACTAGCGGGAGAGGCTACGAGCAGTACTTA. Its protein is CSGLTSGRGYEQYL.

Concerning this clonotype: A much bigger clone sits one base away, suggesting this may be a read error. The genes are TRBV7-2 and TRBJ2-5; 7 positions agree with TRBD2. V shed 4 bases and J 4 bases; nucleotides not matched to a gene: 6. This CDR3 comprises 14 residues. Germline V gene sequence: CDR1 SGHTA, CDR2 FQGNSA. CDR3 region: CASSSHTSAETQYF. The CDR3 DNA follows: TGTGCCAGCAGCTCGCATACTAGCGCAGAGACCCAGTACTTC. The full variable domain, with the rest looked up from reference TRBV7-2 and TRBJ2-5, is GAGVSQSPSNKVTEKGKDVELRCDPISGHTALYWYRQSLGQGLEFLIYFQGNSAPDKSGLPSDRFSAERTGGSVSTLTIQRTQQEDSAVYLCASSSHTSAETQYFGPGTRLLVL.

V usage is TRBV28 and J usage is TRBJ2-4, with D perhaps TRBD2 (6 bases). Trimming removed 3 bases from V and 5 bases from J, with 14 bases in between. The length of the CDR3 is 15 residues. CDR1 is MDHEN, CDR2 SYDVKM, per germline. CDR3 DNA sequence: TGTGCCAGCAGTTTCAGTGGGAGGCGTGAAAACATTCAGTACTTC. This gives the protein CASSFSGRRENIQYF.

A few counts support this clonotype. The chain combines TRBV5-1 with TRBJ1-4; 9 positions match TRBD1. The junction had 5 bases not matched to a gene; V was cut back by 0 bases and J by 5 bases. CDR1 is SGHRS, CDR2 YFSETQ, per germline. CDR3 length: 16 residues. Written as DNA, the CDR3 is TGCGCCAGCAGCTTGGACAGGGGGCGCGAAAATGAAAAACTGTTTTTT. This encodes CASSLDRGRENEKLFF.

This clonotype has just a few counts. The V and J genes are TRBV12-3 or TRBV12-4 and TRBJ2-7; 7 bases line up with TRBD1. Trimming removed 3 bases from V and 0 bases from J; junction bases left unmatched: 11. The CDR3 consists of 17 residues. CDR3 residues: CASSFLSGAGGSYEQYF. The CDR3 DNA reads as TGTGCCAGCAGTTTTCTGTCTGGGGCAGGGGGCTCCTACGAGCAGTACTTC.

This clonotype was counted only a few times. The rearrangement uses TRBV5-1 and TRBJ1-1; 9 nucleotides agree with TRBD1. The CDR3 extends over 15 amino acids. Germline V gene lookup returns CDR1 SGHRS and CDR2 YFSETQ. With 4 bases clipped from V and 6 bases from J, the junction kept 10 bases outside the gene matches. This CDR3 is CASSTGTGLSPEAFF. The CDR3 coding sequence is TGCGCCAGCAGCACCGGGACAGGGTTGAGCCCTGAAGCTTTCTTT.

In this sample, this clonotype turned up a few times. The V gene is TRBV5-1, the J gene TRBJ2-5, with D perhaps matching TRBD1 (5 bases). The CDR3 is 16 residues long. Trimming took 0 bases from V and 5 from J, leaving 17 bases between them. Germline V CDR1 and CDR2: SGHRS, YFSETQ. For the CDR3, the DNA is TGCGCCAGCAGCTTGGAAGAAGCAGGGATCGCGGAGACCCAGTACTTC. Translation: CASSLEEAGIAETQYF.

This clonotype was detected only a few times. The chain has TRBV10-2 and TRBJ2-7, with 7 bases identical to TRBD1. The germline CDR1 and CDR2 sequences are WSHSY and SAAADI. Trimming removed 3 bases from V and 2 bases from J; junction bases left unmatched: 4. CDR3 size: 14 residues. The CDR3 region is CASSERGGPYEQYF. The DNA for the CDR3 is TGCGCCAGCAGTGAAAGAGGGGGCCCCTACGAGCAGTACTTC.

In its sample, this clonotype was seen a few times. The chain joins TRBV7-2 to TRBJ2-1; D perhaps matches TRBD2 (7 bases). CDR1 SGHTA and CDR2 FQGNSA come from the germline V gene. The V and J ends lost 4 bases and 6 bases respectively, with 19 bases between them. The CDR3 extends over 16 amino acids. Written as DNA, the CDR3 is TGTGCCAGCAGCTCAATCCCCGGGGGGCTTGCCAATGAGCAGTTCTTC. Encoded protein: CASSSIPGGLANEQFF.

The chain combines TRBV7-9 with TRBJ1-1; possibly TRBD1 for D (6 bases). The CDR3 is made up of 14 amino acids. Germline CDR1 reads SEHNR; CDR2 reads FQNEAQ (reference sequence). V was shortened by 2 bases and J by 5 bases, with 12 bases between the two germline ends. Here the CDR3 reads CASSLQGRGTEAFF. The CDR3 coding sequence is TGTGCCAGCAGCTTACAGGGCAGGGGAACTGAAGCTTTCTTT.

This clonotype came up many times. This sequence joins TRBV28 and TRBJ2-6; D unclear. Trimming pared 7 bases from V and 4 bases from J, leaving 17 bases between. The CDR3 has 16 residues. Germline V gives CDR1 MDHEN, CDR2 SYDVKM. The CDR3 is CASIQSSFGGANVLTF. CDR3 DNA sequence: TGTGCCAGCATCCAATCCTCCTTCGGGGGGGCCAACGTCCTGACTTTC.

CDR3 in DNA: TGTGCCAGCAGTGGGAACAGGCAGAGCCAGACGCAGTATTTT. Protein sequence: CASSGNRQSQTQYF. J is TRBJ2-3 and V is TRBV6-1; D is perhaps TRBD1 (5 bases). CDR1 and CDR2 from the germline V gene are MNHNS and SASEGT. The V and J ends lost 4 bases and 9 bases respectively, with 17 bases between them. CDR3 length: 14 amino acids.

V is TRBV24-1 and J is TRBJ2-1, with D perhaps assigned TRBD1 or TRBD2 (6 bases each). V lost 9 bases to trimming and J lost 5 bases, with 13 bases between them. CDR3 length: 13 residues. CDR1 is KGHDR, CDR2 SFDVKD, per germline. CDR3: CATGGGSHNEQFF. For the CDR3, the DNA is TGTGCCACCGGAGGGGGGTCCCACAATGAGCAGTTCTTC.

Remarks on this clonotype: Since a much larger clone is just one base distant, this may be a read error. V is TRBV3-1 and J is TRBJ2-1; 11 bases agree with TRBD2. CDR1 is LGHDT and CDR2 is YNNKEL in the germline V gene (reference sequence). The CDR3 sequence is 16 residues long. The CDR3 reads CAGSNPLAGDFGEQFF. CDR3 in DNA: TGTGCCGGCAGCAACCCACTAGCGGGAGATTTCGGTGAGCAGTTCTTC.

Ten or more counts support this clonotype. One base away lies a much larger clone, so this may be a sequencing read error. This chain connects TRBV7-3 to TRBJ1-1; D remains unclear. Germline V gene data show CDR1 as SGHTA and CDR2 as FQGTGA. V lost 4 bases to trimming and J lost 1 base, with 7 bases between them. The CDR3 has 13 residues. The CDR3 coding sequence is TGTGCCAGCAGCTGGGGTCCGAACACTGAAGCTTTCTTT. Its translation is CASSWGPNTEAFF. Combining the CDR3 with reference TRBV7-3 and TRBJ1-1 gives the whole variable domain GAGVSQTPSNKVTEKGKYVELRCDPISGHTALYWYRQSLGQGPEFLIYFQGTGAADDSGLPNDRFFAVRPEGSVSTLKIQRTERGDSAVYLCASSWGPNTEAFFGQGTRLTVV.

The chain couples TRBV28 to TRBJ2-5; the match to TRBD1 covers 10 bases. Germline V lookup: CDR1 MDHEN, CDR2 SYDVKM. The CDR3 is 15 residues long. V was pared by 6 bases and J by 1 base, with 5 bases of the junction left unmatched. The CDR3 loop reads CASRGDRGPQETQYF. The CDR3 region has the DNA TGTGCCAGCAGAGGGGACAGGGGACCCCAAGAGACCCAGTACTTC.